This T cell receptor beta chain was profiled in a study of blood T cell repertoires in COVID-19. Study details: Donors in the United States, Italy and Spain gave samples during acute or convalescent COVID-19.

V lost 5 bases, J lost 6 bases, and 5 bases stayed unmatched. Germline assignment: CDR1 SGHVS and CDR2 FNYEAQ. The CDR3 totals 13 residues. Under the authors' procedure: Estimation of nucleated cell counts was performed using reference gene primer amplification. Repertoires were generated with immunoSEQ multiplex PCR, while TCRdb's copy carries only in-frame clones and drops some. For V, J and clone size, that table is used; D and trimming come from the DNA. The sample includes about 360,000 clones, 75% to 90% of them seen just once. While infection was still active, Seattle patients were enrolled and then followed longitudinally.

The TCR originated in a woman in her sixties with COVID-19, enrolled during active disease. The gene calls are TRBV7-6 and TRBJ2-7, with 9 nucleotides matching TRBD1. Sequencing was carried out using peripheral blood. The CDR3 is CASSPGQGSEQYF. Written as DNA, the CDR3 is TGTGCCAGCAGCCCGGGACAGGGAAGCGAGCAGTACTTC.